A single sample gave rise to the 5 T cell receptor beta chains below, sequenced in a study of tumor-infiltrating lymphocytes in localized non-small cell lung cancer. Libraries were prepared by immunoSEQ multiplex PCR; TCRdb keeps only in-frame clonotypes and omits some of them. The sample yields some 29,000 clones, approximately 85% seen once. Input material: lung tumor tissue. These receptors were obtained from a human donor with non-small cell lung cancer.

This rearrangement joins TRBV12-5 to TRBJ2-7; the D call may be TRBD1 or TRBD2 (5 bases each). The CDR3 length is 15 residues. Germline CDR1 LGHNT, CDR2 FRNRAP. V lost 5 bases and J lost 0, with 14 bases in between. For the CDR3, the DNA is TGTGCTAGTGGTCGTCCTCCAGGGAGCTCCTACGAGCAGTACTTC. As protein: CASGRPPGSSYEQYF.

CDR3 in amino acids: CASSTGGLAETQYF. CDR3 sequence (DNA): TGTGCCAGTAGTACAGGGGGACTAGCGGAGACCCAGTACTTC. The V gene is TRBV19, the J gene TRBJ2-5, with 10 positions matching TRBD2. This CDR3 contains 14 residues. The ends lost 4 bases at V and 5 bases at J; junction bases unmatched: 4. Germline-derived CDR1 and CDR2 are LNHDA and SQIVND (reference sequence).

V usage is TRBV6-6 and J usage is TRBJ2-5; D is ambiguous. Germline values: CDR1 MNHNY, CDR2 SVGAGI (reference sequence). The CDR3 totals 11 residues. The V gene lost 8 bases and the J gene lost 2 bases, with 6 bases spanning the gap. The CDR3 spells CASFHQETQYF. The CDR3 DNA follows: TGTGCCAGCTTCCATCAAGAGACCCAGTACTTC.

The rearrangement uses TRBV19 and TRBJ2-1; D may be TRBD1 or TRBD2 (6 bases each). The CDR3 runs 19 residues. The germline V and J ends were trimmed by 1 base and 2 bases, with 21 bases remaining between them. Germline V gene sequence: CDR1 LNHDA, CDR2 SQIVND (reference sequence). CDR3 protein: CASSIGGLKGGAAYNEQFF. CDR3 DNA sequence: TGTGCCAGTAGTATAGGGGGCCTTAAGGGGGGAGCGGCCTACAATGAGCAGTTCTTC.

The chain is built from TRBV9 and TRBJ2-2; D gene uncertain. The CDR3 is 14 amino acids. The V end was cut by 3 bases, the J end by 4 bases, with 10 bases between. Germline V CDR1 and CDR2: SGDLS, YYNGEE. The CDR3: CASSGGSGTGELFF. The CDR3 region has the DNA TGTGCCAGCAGCGGGGGTAGTGGCACCGGGGAGCTGTTTTTT. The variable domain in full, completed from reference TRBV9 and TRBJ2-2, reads DSGVTQTPKHLITATGQRVTLRCSPRSGDLSVYWYQQSLDQGLQFLIQYYNGEERAKGNILERFSAQQFPDLHSELNLSSLELGDSALYFCASSGGSGTGELFFGEGSRLTVL.